This T cell receptor beta chain emerged from a study of T cells after yellow fever vaccination. This clonotype came up many times. MiXCR, run by TCRdb on the 5' RACE reads, gives a single entry per CDR3 protein. This sample yields 28,000 or so distinct CDR3 sequences, of which around 4.3% are seen a single time; around 45% belongs to the top ten. This CDR3 is 16 amino acids long. J was trimmed by 6 bases and V by 4 bases; bases with no gene match: 12. Germline V gives CDR1 SGHRS, CDR2 YFSETQ. This rearrangement joins TRBV5-1 to TRBJ2-1; 8 bases line up with TRBD1. This TCR came from a man aged 25-45 years who received the YFV17D yellow fever vaccine. The sequenced sample was CD8+ T cells sorted from PBMCs, obtained 5 days after the yellow fever booster vaccination. CDR3 region: CASSAIGQGPTNEQFF. The CDR3 DNA follows: TGCGCCAGCAGCGCCATCGGACAGGGCCCTACCAATGAGCAGTTCTTC.